This TCR beta chain was identified in a study of cytomegalovirus exposure and HLA in healthy donors. Study conclusions and caveats: Some segments of the V type, notably TRBV6-2 and TRBV6-3, were excluded as indistinguishable.

Trimming removed 3 bases at V and 6 bases at J, with 11 bases between. This CDR3 has 14 residues. Per germline, CDR1 MDHEN and CDR2 SYDVKM. PCR was performed using 60 Vbeta and 13 Jbeta primers. Profiling relied on immunoSEQ multiplex PCR, and the TCRdb table lists in-frame clones only, not all of them. The data contain some 120,000 clones, approximately 85% of them seen just once; the ten biggest clones take up approximately 10%. This clone showed up just once. The antigen remains unidentified. The V gene is TRBV28, the J gene TRBJ1-4, with a tentative D call TRBD1 (5 bases). This receptor was obtained from a male donor in good health and CMV-seropositive. Input material: PBMCs. The CDR3 protein is CASSLGRQHEKLFF. The CDR3 DNA reads TGTGCCAGCAGTTTGGGGCGGCAACATGAAAAACTGTTTTTT. Combining the CDR3 with reference TRBV28 and TRBJ1-4 gives the whole variable domain DVKVTQSSRYLVKRTGEKVFLECVQDMDHENMFWYRQDPGLGLRLIYFSYDVKMKEKGDIPEGYSVSREKKERFSLILESASTNQTSMYLCASSLGRQHEKLFFGSGTQLSVL.